What follows describes a single TCR beta chain. The antigen is unknown. The CDR3 consists of 14 residues. V was trimmed by 6 bases and J by 7 bases, leaving 15 bases between them. Germline assignment: CDR1 LNHDA and CDR2 SQIVND (reference sequence). Using immunoSEQ multiplex PCR, the repertoire was profiled, and TCRdb retains in-frame clones only, with some absent. The sample gives around 160,000 clones, about 93% of which show up once; less than 3.5% is in the top ten. The source of the sample is a study of T cell responses to AZD1222 COVID-19 vaccine. Study observations and caveats: The CD4 TCRs associated with vaccination extended across spike and predominated at 160-218 and 743-854. Donors skewed white British and female; clonal diversity was possibly underestimated. Variant regions that are unmutated are reportedly the target of nearly half of spike-specific TCRs.

This TCR was recovered from an adult in good health. This chain links TRBV19 with TRBJ1-4; D is unclear. The specimen comprised peripheral blood, sampled on day 0 of MenACWY control vaccination. The chain's CDR3 is CASRRYATSEKLFF. CDR3 sequence (DNA): TGTGCCAGTAGGAGATATGCAACCAGTGAAAAACTGTTTTTT.